This T cell receptor (beta chain) was captured in a study of blood T cells in healthy people across ages. Regarding the study as a whole: Changes in expanded clonotypes were possibly confounded, as the CMV status of donors was unknown.

Per sample, at least 6 micrograms of total RNA were extracted. The germline V and J ends were trimmed by 3 bases and 11 bases, with 19 bases remaining between them. This CDR3 comprises 14 residues. CDR1 is SGHAT, CDR2 FQDESV, per germline (reference sequence). Primers used in a second PCR of roughly 6 to 11 cycles were a sample-barcoded 5' primer and a J-beta primer mix. MiXCR, applied by TCRdb to the 5' RACE reads, yields one record per CDR3 protein. The data contain roughly 800,000 distinct CDR3 sequences, 55% to 75% of them singletons. Regarding this clonotype: Its antigen is unknown.

Sequencing was performed on blood. V gene TRBV11-1 combines with J gene TRBJ2-5, with D maybe TRBD2 (6 bases). This receptor was identified in a man aged 25 to 40 in good health. The CDR3 coding sequence is TGTGCCAGCAGCTTTCTATTATCCGGCGGGGAGCAGTACTTC. Its translation: CASSFLLSGGEQYF.